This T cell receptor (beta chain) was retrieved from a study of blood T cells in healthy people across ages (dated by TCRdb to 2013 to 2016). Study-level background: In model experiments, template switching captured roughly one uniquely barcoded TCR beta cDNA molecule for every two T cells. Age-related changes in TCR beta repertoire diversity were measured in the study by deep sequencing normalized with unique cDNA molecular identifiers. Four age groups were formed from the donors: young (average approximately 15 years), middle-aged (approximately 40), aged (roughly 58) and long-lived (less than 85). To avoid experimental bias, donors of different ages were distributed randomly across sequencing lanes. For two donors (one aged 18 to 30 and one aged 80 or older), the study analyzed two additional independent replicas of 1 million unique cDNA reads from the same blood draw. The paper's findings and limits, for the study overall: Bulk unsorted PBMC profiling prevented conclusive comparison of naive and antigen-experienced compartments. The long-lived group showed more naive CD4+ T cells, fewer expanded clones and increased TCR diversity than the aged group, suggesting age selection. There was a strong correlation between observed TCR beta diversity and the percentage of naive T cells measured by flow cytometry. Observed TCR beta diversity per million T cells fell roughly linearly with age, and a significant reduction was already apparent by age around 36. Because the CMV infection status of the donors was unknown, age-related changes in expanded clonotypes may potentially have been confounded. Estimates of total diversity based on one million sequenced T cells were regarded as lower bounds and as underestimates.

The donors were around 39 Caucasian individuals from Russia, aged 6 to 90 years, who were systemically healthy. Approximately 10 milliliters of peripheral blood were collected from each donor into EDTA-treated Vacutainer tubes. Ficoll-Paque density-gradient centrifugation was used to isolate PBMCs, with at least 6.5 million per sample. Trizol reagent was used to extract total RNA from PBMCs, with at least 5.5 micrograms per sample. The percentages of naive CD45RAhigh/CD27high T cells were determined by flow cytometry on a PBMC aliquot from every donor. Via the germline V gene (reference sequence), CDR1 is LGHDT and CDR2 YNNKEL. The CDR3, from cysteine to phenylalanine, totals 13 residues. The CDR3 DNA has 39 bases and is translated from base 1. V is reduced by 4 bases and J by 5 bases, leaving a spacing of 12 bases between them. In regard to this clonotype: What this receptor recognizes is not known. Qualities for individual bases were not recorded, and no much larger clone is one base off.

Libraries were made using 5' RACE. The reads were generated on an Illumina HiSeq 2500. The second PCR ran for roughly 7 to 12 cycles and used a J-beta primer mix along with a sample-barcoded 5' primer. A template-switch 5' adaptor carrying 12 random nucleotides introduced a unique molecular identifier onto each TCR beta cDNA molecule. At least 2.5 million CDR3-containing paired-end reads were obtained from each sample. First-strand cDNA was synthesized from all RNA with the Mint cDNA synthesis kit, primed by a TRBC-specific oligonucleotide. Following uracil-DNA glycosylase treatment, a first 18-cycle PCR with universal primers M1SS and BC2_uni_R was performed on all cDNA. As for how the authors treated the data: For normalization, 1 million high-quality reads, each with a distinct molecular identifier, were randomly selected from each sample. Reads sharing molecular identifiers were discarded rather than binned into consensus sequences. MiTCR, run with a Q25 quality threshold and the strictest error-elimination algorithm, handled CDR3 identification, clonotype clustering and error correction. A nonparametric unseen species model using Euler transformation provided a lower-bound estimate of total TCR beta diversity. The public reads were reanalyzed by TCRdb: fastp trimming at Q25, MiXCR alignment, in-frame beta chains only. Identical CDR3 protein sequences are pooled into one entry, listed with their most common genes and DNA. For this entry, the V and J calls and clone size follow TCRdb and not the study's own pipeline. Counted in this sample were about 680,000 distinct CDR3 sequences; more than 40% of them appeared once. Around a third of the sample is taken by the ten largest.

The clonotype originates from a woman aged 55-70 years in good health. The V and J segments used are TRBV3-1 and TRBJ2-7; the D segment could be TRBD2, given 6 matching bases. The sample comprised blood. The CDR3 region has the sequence CASSPVWGDEQYF. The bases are TGTGCCAGCAGCCCGGTCTGGGGGGACGAGCAGTACTTC.